The source of this TCR beta chain is a study of blood T cell repertoires in COVID-19. The CDR3 runs to 16 residues. CDR1 is SGHVS and CDR2 is FNYEAQ in the germline V gene. V lost 0 bases, J lost 4 bases, and 4 bases stayed unmatched. The table came from immunoSEQ multiplex PCR; TCRdb's copy has only in-frame clones and leaves some out. The profile shows some 460,000 clones, nearly 90% of them singletons. Participants were aged roughly 18 to 100 years from approximately 23 US areas. Sequenced material: PBMCs or T cells enriched from blood (not recorded which). The V and J genes are TRBV7-6 and TRBJ2-2, with 8 bases identical to TRBD2. The TCR was taken from a woman younger than 30 with acute COVID-19. CDR3 residues: CASSLAGGRTTGELFF. The CDR3 coding sequence is TGTGCCAGCAGCTTAGCGGGCGGGAGGACCACCGGGGAGCTGTTTTTT.